A selection of T cell receptor beta chains follows, all from one sample in a study of blood T cell repertoires in COVID-19. Clones were sequenced by immunoSEQ multiplex PCR, and TCRdb holds only the in-frame ones, with some missing. The sample has approximately 50,000 clones; 80% to 90% are singletons. Sequences were obtained from peripheral blood. The origin of the receptors is a man aged 45-65 years with acute or convalescent COVID-19. CDR3s include the opening cysteine and the closing phenylalanine or tryptophan. D genes are given only for firm matches.

CASSDGIAYEQYF	TGTGCCAGCAGTGATGGCATTGCCTACGAGCAGTACTTC	13	-	TRBV2	TRBJ2-7
CASSALAASGYGYTF	TGTGCCAGCAGCGCCCTAGCGGCATCTGGCTATGGCTACACCTTC	15	-	TRBV11-2	TRBJ1-2
CASTKTGGNSPLHF	TGTGCCAGTACCAAGACAGGGGGCAATTCACCCCTCCACTTT	14	TRBD1	TRBV19	TRBJ1-6
CASSSPFGTDTQYF	TGTGCCAGCAGTTCTCCTTTTGGCACAGATACGCAGTATTTT	14	-	TRBV6-2/TRBV6-3	TRBJ2-3
CASSPGTDYGYTF	TGTGCCAGCAGCCCCGGGACAGACTATGGCTACACCTTC	13	TRBD1	TRBV7-9	TRBJ1-2
CASSTKTGSSYEQYF	TGTGCCAGCAGCACGAAGACAGGAAGCTCCTACGAGCAGTACTTC	15	-	TRBV11-3	TRBJ2-7
CASSSESQRTSGTGPQGFF	TGTGCCAGCAGTTCCGAATCCCAAAGGACTAGCGGGACAGGGCCCCAGGGTTTCTTC	19	TRBD2	TRBV27	TRBJ2-1
CASSWRTRGQGPTEAFF	TGTGCCAGCAGTTGGAGGACCAGGGGGCAGGGACCCACTGAAGCTTTCTTT	17	TRBD1	TRBV27	TRBJ1-1
CASSLRGAGETQYF	TGCGCCAGCAGCTTGCGGGGGGCGGGAGAGACCCAGTACTTC	14	-	TRBV5-1	TRBJ2-5
CASREGNTGELFF	TGTGCCAGCAGGGAGGGGAACACCGGGGAGCTGTTTTTT	13	-	TRBV6-5	TRBJ2-2
CASSLLGGNNQPQHF	TGTGCCAGCAGCTTACTCGGGGGGAACAATCAGCCCCAGCATTTT	15	-	TRBV7-6	TRBJ1-5
CASSVEAGTYNEQFF	TGTGCCAGCAGCGTAGAAGCGGGCACCTACAATGAGCAGTTCTTC	15	-	TRBV9	TRBJ2-1
CASSSRAYYSYEQYF	TGTGCCAGTAGTAGCAGGGCCTACTACTCCTACGAGCAGTACTTC	15	-	TRBV19	TRBJ2-7
CASSVNGGDQPQHF	TGTGCCAGCAGCGTTAACGGCGGCGATCAGCCCCAGCATTTT	14	-	TRBV9	TRBJ1-5
CSVAPEGYEQYF	TGCAGCGTTGCCCCCGAGGGCTACGAGCAGTACTTC	12	-	TRBV29-1	TRBJ2-7